This TCR beta chain was identified in a study of blood T cell repertoires in COVID-19. The wider study: The United States, Italy and Spain were the sources of the acute and convalescent COVID-19 samples. T cells, B-cell-depleted T cells, or PBMCs supplied cDNA or gDNA.

CDR3 length: 15 residues. The V and J ends lost 5 bases and 3 bases, in that order; junction bases with no gene match: 4. Germline V gives CDR1 SGHTA, CDR2 FQGNSA. Profiled with immunoSEQ multiplex PCR; TCRdb holds only in-frame clones, not every one. The sample shows some 180,000 clones, 75% to 95% of them seen only once. This TCR was recovered from a man in his fifties with acute or convalescent COVID-19. The chain employs TRBV7-2 and TRBJ2-1; 10 bases map to TRBD2. Sequencing was carried out using peripheral blood. CDR3 protein: CASSQRGGGYNEQFF. CDR3 coding DNA: TGTGCCAGCAGCCAGCGGGGGGGCGGCTACAATGAGCAGTTCTTC.